This record looks at one T cell receptor (beta chain) sequence and its context. The antigen is not known. Individual cDNA molecules received unique molecular identifiers. One entry per CDR3 protein results from TCRdb running MiXCR on the 5' RACE reads. The sample has about 36,000 distinct CDR3 sequences, 6% to 8.5% seen once. These data belong to a study of early T cells in non-severe SARS-CoV-2 infection. Findings and caveats of the study: Matches to VDJdb favored anti-spike CD8 responses and missed private and CD4 specificities.

The CDR3 has 13 amino acids. After removal of 7 bases from V and 8 bases from J, the junction contained 7 bases not matched to a gene. This sequence joins TRBV12-3 or TRBV12-4 and TRBJ1-4; 7 bases map to TRBD1. The TCR comes from an adult who was a healthcare worker with PCR-confirmed SARS-CoV-2 infection or an uninfected control (not recorded which). The sample consisted of whole blood, taken at baseline. The DNA of the CDR3 is TGTGCCAGCACACGGGACAGTGGAGAAAAACTGTTTTTT. The encoded protein is CASTRDSGEKLFF.